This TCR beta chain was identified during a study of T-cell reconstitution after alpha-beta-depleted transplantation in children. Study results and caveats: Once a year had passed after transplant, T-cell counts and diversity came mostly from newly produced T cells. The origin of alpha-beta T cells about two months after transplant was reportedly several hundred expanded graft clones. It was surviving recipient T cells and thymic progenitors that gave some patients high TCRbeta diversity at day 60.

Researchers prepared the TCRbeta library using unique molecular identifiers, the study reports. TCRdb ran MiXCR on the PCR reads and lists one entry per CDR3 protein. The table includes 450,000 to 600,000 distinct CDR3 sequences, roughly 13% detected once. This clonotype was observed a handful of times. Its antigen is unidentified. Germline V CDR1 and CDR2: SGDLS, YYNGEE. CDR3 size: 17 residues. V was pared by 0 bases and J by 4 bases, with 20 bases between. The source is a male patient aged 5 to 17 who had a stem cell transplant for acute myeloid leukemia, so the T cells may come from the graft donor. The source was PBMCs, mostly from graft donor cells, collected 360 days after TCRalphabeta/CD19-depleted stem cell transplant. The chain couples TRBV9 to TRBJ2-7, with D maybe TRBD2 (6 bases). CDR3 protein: CASSVGDSLAIGYEQYF. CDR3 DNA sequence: TGTGCCAGCAGCGTAGGCGATAGTCTAGCGATCGGGTACGAGCAGTACTTC.